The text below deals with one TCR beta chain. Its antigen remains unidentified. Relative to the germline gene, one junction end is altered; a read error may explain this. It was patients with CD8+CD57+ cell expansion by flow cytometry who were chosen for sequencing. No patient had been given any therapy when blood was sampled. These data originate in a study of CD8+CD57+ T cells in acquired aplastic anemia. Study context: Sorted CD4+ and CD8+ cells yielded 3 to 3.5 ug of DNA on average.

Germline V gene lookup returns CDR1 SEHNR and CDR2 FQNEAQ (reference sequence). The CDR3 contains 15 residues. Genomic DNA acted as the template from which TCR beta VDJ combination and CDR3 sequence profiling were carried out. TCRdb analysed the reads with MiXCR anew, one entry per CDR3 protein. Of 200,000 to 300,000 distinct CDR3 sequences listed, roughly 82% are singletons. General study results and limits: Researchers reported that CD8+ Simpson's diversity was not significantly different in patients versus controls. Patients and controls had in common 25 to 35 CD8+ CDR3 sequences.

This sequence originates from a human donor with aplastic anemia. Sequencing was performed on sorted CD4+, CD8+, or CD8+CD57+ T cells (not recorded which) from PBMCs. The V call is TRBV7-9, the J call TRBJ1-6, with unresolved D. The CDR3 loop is CASSLTGGDNSPLHF. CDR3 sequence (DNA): TGCGCCAGCAGCCTAACCGGCGGGGATAATTCACCCCTCCACTTT.